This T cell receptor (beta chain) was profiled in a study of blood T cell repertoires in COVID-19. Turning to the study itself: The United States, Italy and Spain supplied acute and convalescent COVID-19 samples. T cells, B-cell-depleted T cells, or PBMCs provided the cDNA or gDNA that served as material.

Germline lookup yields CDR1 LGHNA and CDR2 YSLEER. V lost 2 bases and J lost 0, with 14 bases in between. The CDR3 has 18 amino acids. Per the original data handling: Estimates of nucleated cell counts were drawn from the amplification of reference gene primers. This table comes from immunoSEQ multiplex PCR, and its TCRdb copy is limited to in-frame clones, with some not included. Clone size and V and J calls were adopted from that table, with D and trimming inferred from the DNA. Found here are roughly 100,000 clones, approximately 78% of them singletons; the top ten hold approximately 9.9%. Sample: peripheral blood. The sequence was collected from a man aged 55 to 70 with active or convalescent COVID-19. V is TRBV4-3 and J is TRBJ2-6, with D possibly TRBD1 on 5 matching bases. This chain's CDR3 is CASSQLFDDSSGANVLTF. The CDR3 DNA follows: TGCGCCAGCAGCCAATTATTCGACGACAGCTCTGGGGCCAACGTCCTGACTTTC.